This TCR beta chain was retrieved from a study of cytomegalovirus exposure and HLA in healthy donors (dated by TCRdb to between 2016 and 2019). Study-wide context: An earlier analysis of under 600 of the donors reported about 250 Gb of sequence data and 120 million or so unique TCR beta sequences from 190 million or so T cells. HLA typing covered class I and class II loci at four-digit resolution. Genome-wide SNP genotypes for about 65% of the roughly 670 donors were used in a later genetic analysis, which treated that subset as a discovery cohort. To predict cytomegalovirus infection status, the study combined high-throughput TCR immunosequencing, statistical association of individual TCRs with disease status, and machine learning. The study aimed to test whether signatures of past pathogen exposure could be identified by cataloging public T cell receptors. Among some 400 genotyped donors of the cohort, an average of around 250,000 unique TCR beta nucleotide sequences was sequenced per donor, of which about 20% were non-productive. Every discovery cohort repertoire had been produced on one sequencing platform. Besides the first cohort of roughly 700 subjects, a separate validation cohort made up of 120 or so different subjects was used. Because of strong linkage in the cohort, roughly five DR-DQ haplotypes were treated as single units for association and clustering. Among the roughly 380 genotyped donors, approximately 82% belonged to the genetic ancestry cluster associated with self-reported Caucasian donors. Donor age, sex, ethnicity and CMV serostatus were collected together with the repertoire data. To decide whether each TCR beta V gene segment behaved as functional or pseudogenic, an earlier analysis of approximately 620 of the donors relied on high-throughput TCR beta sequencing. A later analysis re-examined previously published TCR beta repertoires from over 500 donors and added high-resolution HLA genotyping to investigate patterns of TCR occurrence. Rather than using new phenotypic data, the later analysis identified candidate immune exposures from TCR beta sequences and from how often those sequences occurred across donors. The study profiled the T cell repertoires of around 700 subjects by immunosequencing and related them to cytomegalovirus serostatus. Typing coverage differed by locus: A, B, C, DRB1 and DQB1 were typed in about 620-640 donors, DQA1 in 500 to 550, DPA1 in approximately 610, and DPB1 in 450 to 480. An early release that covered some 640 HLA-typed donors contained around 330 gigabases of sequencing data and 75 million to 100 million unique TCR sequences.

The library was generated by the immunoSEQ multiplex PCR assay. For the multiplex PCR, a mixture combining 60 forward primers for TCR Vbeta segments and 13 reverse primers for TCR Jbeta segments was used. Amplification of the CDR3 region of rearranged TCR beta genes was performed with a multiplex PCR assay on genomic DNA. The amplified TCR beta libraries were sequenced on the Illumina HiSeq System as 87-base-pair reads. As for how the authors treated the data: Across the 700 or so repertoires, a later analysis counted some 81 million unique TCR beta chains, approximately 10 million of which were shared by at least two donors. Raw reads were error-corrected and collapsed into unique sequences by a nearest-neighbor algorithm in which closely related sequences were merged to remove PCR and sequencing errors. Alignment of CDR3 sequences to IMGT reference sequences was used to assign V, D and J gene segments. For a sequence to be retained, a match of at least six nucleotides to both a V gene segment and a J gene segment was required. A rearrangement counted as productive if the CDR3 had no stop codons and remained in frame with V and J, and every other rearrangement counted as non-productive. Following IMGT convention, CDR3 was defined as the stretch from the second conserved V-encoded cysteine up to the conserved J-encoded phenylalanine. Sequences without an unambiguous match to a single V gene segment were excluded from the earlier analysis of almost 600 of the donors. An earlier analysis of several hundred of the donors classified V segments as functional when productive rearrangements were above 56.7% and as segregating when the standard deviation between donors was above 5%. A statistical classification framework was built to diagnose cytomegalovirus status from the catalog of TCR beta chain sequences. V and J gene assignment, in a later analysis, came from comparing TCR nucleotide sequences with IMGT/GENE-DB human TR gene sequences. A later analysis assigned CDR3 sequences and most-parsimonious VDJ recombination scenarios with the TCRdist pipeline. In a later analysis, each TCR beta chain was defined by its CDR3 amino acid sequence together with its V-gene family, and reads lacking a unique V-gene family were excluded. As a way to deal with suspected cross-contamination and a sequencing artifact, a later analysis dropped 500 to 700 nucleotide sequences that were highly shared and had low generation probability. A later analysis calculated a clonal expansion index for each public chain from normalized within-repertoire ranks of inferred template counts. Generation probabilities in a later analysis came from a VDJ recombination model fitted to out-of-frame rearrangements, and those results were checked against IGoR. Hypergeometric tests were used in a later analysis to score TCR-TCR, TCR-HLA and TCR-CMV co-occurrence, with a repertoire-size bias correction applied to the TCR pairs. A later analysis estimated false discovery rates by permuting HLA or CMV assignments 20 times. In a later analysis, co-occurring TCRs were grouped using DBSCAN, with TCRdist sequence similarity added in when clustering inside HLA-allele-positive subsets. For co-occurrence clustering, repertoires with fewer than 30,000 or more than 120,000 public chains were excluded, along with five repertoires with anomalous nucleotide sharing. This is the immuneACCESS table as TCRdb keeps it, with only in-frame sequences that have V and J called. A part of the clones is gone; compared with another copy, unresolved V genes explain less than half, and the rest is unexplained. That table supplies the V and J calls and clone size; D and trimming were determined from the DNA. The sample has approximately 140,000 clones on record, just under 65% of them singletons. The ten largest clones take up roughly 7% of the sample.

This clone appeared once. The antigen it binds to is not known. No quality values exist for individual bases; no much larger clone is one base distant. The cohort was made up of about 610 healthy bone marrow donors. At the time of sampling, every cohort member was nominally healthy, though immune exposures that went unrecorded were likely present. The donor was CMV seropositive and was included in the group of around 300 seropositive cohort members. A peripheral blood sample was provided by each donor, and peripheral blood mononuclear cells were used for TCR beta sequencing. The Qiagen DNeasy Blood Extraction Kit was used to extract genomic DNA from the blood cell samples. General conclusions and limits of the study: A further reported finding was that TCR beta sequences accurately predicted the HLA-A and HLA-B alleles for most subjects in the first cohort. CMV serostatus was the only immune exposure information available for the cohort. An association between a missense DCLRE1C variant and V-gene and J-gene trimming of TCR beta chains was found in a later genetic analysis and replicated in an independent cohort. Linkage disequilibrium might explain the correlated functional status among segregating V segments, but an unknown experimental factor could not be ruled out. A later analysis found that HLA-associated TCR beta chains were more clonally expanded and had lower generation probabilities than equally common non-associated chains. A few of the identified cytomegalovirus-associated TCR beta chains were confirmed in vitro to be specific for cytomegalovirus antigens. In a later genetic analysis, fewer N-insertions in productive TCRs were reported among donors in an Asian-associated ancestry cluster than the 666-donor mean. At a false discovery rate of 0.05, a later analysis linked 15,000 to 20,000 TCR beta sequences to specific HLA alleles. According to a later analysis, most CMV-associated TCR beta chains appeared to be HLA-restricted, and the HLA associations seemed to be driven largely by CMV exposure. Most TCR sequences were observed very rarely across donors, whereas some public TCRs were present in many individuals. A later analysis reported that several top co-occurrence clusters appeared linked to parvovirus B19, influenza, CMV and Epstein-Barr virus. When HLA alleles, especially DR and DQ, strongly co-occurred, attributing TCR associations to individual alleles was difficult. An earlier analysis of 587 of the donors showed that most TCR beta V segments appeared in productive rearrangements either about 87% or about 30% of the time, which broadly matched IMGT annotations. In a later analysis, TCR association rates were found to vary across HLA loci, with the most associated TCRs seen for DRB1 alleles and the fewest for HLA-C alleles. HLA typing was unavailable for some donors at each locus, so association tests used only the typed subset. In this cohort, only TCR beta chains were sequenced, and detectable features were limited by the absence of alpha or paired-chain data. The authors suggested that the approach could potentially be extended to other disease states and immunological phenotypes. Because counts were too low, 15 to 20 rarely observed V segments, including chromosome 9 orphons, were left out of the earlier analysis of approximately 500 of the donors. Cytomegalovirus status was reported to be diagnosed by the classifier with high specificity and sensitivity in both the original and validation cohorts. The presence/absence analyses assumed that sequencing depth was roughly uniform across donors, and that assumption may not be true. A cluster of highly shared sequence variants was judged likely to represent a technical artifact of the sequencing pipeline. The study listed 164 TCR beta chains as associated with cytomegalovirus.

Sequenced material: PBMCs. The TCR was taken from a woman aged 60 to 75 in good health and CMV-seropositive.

The nucleotide sequence reads as follows: TGTGCCAGCAGTTTAGGCAGGGGGTACGAGCAGTACTTC. Translated, this is CASSLGRGYEQYF. The chain is encoded by TRBV28 joined to TRBJ2-7; TRBD1 aligns with 7 central bases. V has 2 bases trimmed and J has 4 bases trimmed; junction bases matching no gene number 2. The CDR3 spans 13 residues, from the cysteine through the phenylalanine. Only the CDR3 DNA is retained, 39 bases long and in frame from the first base. From the germline V gene, CDR1 is MDHEN and CDR2 is SYDVKM.